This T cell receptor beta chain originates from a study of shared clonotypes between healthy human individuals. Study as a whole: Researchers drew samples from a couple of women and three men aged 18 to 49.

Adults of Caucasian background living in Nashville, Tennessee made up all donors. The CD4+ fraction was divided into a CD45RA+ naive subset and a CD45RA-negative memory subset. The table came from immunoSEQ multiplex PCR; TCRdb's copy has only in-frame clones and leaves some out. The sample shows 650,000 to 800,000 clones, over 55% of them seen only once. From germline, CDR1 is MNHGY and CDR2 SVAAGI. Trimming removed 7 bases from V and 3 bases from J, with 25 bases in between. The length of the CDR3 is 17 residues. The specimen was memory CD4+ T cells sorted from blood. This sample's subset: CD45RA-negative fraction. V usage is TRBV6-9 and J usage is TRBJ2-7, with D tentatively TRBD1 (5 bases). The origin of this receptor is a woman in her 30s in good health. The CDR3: CASKGLGPLFSFYEQYF. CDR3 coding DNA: TGTGCCAGCAAGGGGCTCGGACCCCTCTTTTCCTTCTACGAGCAGTACTTC.